The rows below give T cell receptor beta chains drawn from one sample of a study of blood T cells in healthy people across ages. TCRdb independently ran MiXCR on the 5' RACE reads; one entry per CDR3 protein. This repertoire shows about 760,000 distinct CDR3 sequences, roughly three fifths found once; its top ten account for about a quarter. The sample comprised blood. Every receptor here comes from a man in his forties or fifties in good health. Each CDR3 is given with its conserved first and last residue. Fields, in order: D gene, V gene, CDR3 length, CDR3 protein. D genes are given only for firm matches.

d_call: .; v_call: TRBV7-3; cdr3_length: 12; cdr3_aa: CASADSKETQYF
d_call: .; v_call: TRBV7-3; cdr3_length: 14; cdr3_aa: CASSPGTSEGGQFF
d_call: .; v_call: TRBV15; cdr3_length: 15; cdr3_aa: CATSRANTLGYGYTF
d_call: .; v_call: TRBV29-1; cdr3_length: 12; cdr3_aa: CSVGGRTDTQYF
d_call: .; v_call: TRBV7-3; cdr3_length: 16; cdr3_aa: CASSFGLATMNTEAFF
d_call: .; v_call: TRBV5-1; cdr3_length: 15; cdr3_aa: CASSTSSRSSYEQYF
d_call: .; v_call: TRBV7-2; cdr3_length: 15; cdr3_aa: CASSFVDVPGNEQFF
d_call: .; v_call: TRBV6-5; cdr3_length: 11; cdr3_aa: CASSSGQKQFF
d_call: .; v_call: TRBV2; cdr3_length: 15; cdr3_aa: CASRGRARGGNEQYF
d_call: TRBD2; v_call: TRBV12-3/TRBV12-4; cdr3_length: 16; cdr3_aa: CASSKLAGGIQETQYF
d_call: .; v_call: TRBV28; cdr3_length: 12; cdr3_aa: CASSLGFNTQYF
d_call: .; v_call: TRBV20-1; cdr3_length: 13; cdr3_aa: CSARGGRDTEAFF
d_call: TRBD2; v_call: TRBV13; cdr3_length: 20; cdr3_aa: CASSPNPGTSGEGAKNIQYF